Listed below are T cell receptor beta chains from one sample, sequenced in a study of Ad26.COV2.S vaccination and SARS-CoV-2 variants. Libraries were prepared by immunoSEQ multiplex PCR; TCRdb keeps only in-frame clonotypes and omits some of them. This sample has about 320,000 clones, with about 85% found just once. The source was peripheral blood, collected in a trial of Ad26.COV2.S vaccine versus placebo. These receptors originate from a person between 18 and 60 years old who received the Ad26.COV2.S COVID-19 vaccine or a placebo. Each CDR3 is given with its conserved first and last residue. D genes are given only for firm matches. For some rows the clone size is stated as once, few or many, or as a class when expanded; others skip it.

TRBV5-1	TRBJ1-1	-	-	TGCGCCAGCAGCTTGTCAGCAATTAACACTGAAGCTTTCTTT	CASSLSAINTEAFF
TRBV20-1	TRBJ2-7	few	-	TGCAGTGCTAGAGATCGACTAGAGCAGTACTTC	CSARDRLEQYF
TRBV7-9	TRBJ2-7	once	-	TGTGCCAGCAGCCCGGGAGTGGTCCCCTACGAGCAGTACTTC	CASSPGVVPYEQYF
TRBV25-1	TRBJ2-1	once	TRBD1	TGTGCCAGCAGTGCGTTAGACAGGGGTAATGAGCAGTTCTTC	CASSALDRGNEQFF
TRBV7-3	TRBJ2-1	-	-	TGTGCCAGCAGCTCAAGTGGCTCCTACAATGAGCAGTTCTTC	CASSSSGSYNEQFF
TRBV4-2	TRBJ2-1	-	-	TGTGCCAGCAGGGGAGATGAGCAGTTCTTC	CASRGDEQFF
TRBV5-4	TRBJ1-6	once	TRBD1	TGTGCCAGCAGCTTGGGTCAGGGGGAAGATTCACCCCTCCACTTT	CASSLGQGEDSPLHF
TRBV27	TRBJ2-7	-	TRBD1	TGTGCCAGCAGTCCCCGGAGGGGACAGGGAAACGAGCAGTACTTC	CASSPRRGQGNEQYF
TRBV5-1	TRBJ1-2	-	-	TGCGCCAGCAGCGAAACCCGGCAGGATGGCTACACCTTC	CASSETRQDGYTF
TRBV19	TRBJ1-3	-	-	TGTGCCAGTAGTAACCACCTCTCTGGAAACACCATATATTTT	CASSNHLSGNTIYF
TRBV7-9	TRBJ2-1	-	TRBD2	TGTGCCAGCAGCTCTCTCCCGGGACTAGCGCCCGGCAATGAGCAGTTCTTC	CASSSLPGLAPGNEQFF
TRBV5-6	TRBJ2-7	-	-	TGTGCCAGCAGCCAACGAGGCTCGCAGTACTTC	CASSQRGSQYF
TRBV7-9	TRBJ1-1	-	-	TGTGCCAGCAGCTTCTACGACAGTCGGGAAGCGGACACTGAAGCTTTCTTT	CASSFYDSREADTEAFF
TRBV20-1	TRBJ2-1	-	TRBD2	TGCAGTGCTAGTTTTCGCGGGGGGGCAAGCAATGAGCAGTTCTTC	CSASFRGGASNEQFF
TRBV5-1	TRBJ1-4	-	TRBD1	TGCGCCAGCAGCTCGGACAGGGCAGGTGAAAAACTGTTTTTT	CASSSDRAGEKLFF
TRBV2	TRBJ2-5	-	-	TGTGCCAGCAGTGAAGCGCTTCGGGACGGTGGGACCCAGTACTTC	CASSEALRDGGTQYF
TRBV7-8	TRBJ2-7	-	TRBD1	TGTGCCAGCAGCACCCGGGACAGGGTATCCCACGAGCAGTACTTC	CASSTRDRVSHEQYF
TRBV15	TRBJ1-1	-	-	TGTGCCACCAGCAGAGATGGCGTTGAAGCTTTCTTT	CATSRDGVEAFF
TRBV19	TRBJ2-3	once	TRBD1	TGTGCCAGCAAGGCCAGGGGGCTAACAGATACGCAGTATTTT	CASKARGLTDTQYF
TRBV9	TRBJ2-1	-	-	TGTGCCAGCAGCGTCTCGGGTGGGAACAATGAGCAGTTCTTC	CASSVSGGNNEQFF
TRBV2	TRBJ2-2	-	-	TGTGCCAGCAGGACCAGGGTTACCGGGGAGCTGTTTTTT	CASRTRVTGELFF
TRBV25-1	TRBJ1-6	-	TRBD1	TGTGCCAGCAGTGGACAGGGAAATTCACCCCTCCACTTT	CASSGQGNSPLHF
TRBV29-1	TRBJ2-6	-	TRBD1	TGCAGCGACGCCGGGACAGGGAACTCTGGGGCCAACGTCCTGACTTTC	CSDAGTGNSGANVLTF
TRBV28	TRBJ1-1	-	TRBD1	TGTGCCAGCAGGGGGGGACAGGCGGGTAACACTGAAGCTTTCTTT	CASRGGQAGNTEAFF
TRBV28	TRBJ1-2	few	-	TGTGCCAGCAGCTCCCAGGTCTATGGCTACACCTTC	CASSSQVYGYTF
TRBV2	TRBJ1-6	-	-	TGTGCCGGGTCCGGGACCTGGGATTCACCCCTCCACTTT	CAGSGTWDSPLHF
TRBV4-1	TRBJ1-1	-	-	TGCGCCAGCAGCCAAGATCCTTACCGGGGGCGGATGAACACTGAAGCTTTCTTT	CASSQDPYRGRMNTEAFF
TRBV21-1	TRBJ2-3	once	-	TGTGCCAGCAGCACGCCGCCCAGGGGGCTCGGCACAGATACGCAGTATTTT	CASSTPPRGLGTDTQYF
TRBV27	TRBJ2-3	few	-	TGTGCCAGCGGGTTTGCAAGCACAGATACGCAGTATTTT	CASGFASTDTQYF
TRBV5-1	TRBJ2-2	-	-	TGCGCCAGCAGCCCCCCGCTCTTGGGGGGCCGGTCCGGGGAGCTGTTTTTT	CASSPPLLGGRSGELFF
TRBV6-6	TRBJ2-2	-	-	TGTGCCAGCAGTTACAATGGCCGCGGGGAGCTGTTTTTT	CASSYNGRGELFF
TRBV11-2	TRBJ2-2	once	-	TGTGCCAGCAGCTTAGCACTCGTCGGGAGTACTACTGGGGCCGGGGAGCTGTTTTTT	CASSLALVGSTTGAGELFF
TRBV7-9	TRBJ1-5	-	-	TGTGCCAGCAGCTTAGGGGGCGGTGGTAGCAATCAGCCCCAGCATTTT	CASSLGGGGSNQPQHF
TRBV9	TRBJ2-3	-	-	TGTGCCAGCAGCGTAGAGGGATCGGGCACGGATACGCAGTATTTT	CASSVEGSGTDTQYF
TRBV10-3	TRBJ2-3	-	-	TGTGCCATCAGTTTCGAAGGCCTAGATACGCAGTATTTT	CAISFEGLDTQYF
TRBV27	TRBJ2-5	-	TRBD1	TGTGCCAGCAGTGTCGGGACAGGGGGCGCGGAGACCCAGTACTTC	CASSVGTGGAETQYF
TRBV15	TRBJ2-5	-	-	TGTGCCACCAGTCTTCGCCGCGGAGGTCAAGAGACCCAGTACTTC	CATSLRRGGQETQYF
TRBV5-6	TRBJ1-4	-	TRBD1	TGTGCCAGCAGCGATACAGGGGCGCAGGGTGAAAAACTGTTTTTT	CASSDTGAQGEKLFF
TRBV6-5	TRBJ1-1	-	-	TGTGCCAGCAGTTACTCATACGCCATGCATAACACTGAAGCTTTCTTT	CASSYSYAMHNTEAFF
TRBV11-2	TRBJ2-3	-	TRBD1	TGTGCCAGCAGCTTTGGACAGGGAACAGATACGCAGTATTTT	CASSFGQGTDTQYF
TRBV7-2	TRBJ2-5	many	-	TGTGCCAGCAGCTTAGGGGCCAAAGAGACCCAGTACTTC	CASSLGAKETQYF
TRBV27	TRBJ1-2	many	TRBD1	TGTGCCAGCAGTTTACTTGGACAGGGGGTCTATGGCTACACCTTC	CASSLLGQGVYGYTF
TRBV7-3	TRBJ2-2	-	TRBD2	TGTGCCAGCTCGGCTAGCGGGGTCGCGAACACCGGGGAGCTGTTTTTT	CASSASGVANTGELFF
TRBV3-1/TRBV3-2	TRBJ1-2	-	TRBD1	TGTGCCAGCAGCCTGAACACAGGGGGAAGTAACTATGGCTACACCTTC	CASSLNTGGSNYGYTF
TRBV2	TRBJ1-6	-	-	TGTGCCAGCAGTGGTAGGGGGTTTTCACCCCTCCACTTT	CASSGRGFSPLHF
TRBV6-5	TRBJ2-3	few	TRBD1	TGTGCCAGCAGTCCGGGACAGGGCACAGATACGCAGTATTTT	CASSPGQGTDTQYF
TRBV5-1	TRBJ1-2	-	TRBD1	TGCGCCAGCAGCTTGATTAGGACAGGGGATGGCTACACCTTC	CASSLIRTGDGYTF
TRBV12-3/TRBV12-4	TRBJ1-2	-	-	TGTGCCAGCAACCTACCGGGGAGCTATGGCTACACCTTC	CASNLPGSYGYTF
TRBV28	TRBJ2-7	few	-	TGTGCCAGCAGTGTCGACCTCCCTCCCTACGAGCAGTACTTC	CASSVDLPPYEQYF
TRBV9	TRBJ1-2	-	-	TGTGCCAGCAATCCGACAGGCAGTAACTATGGCTACACCTTC	CASNPTGSNYGYTF
TRBV9	TRBJ1-1	-	-	TGTGCCAGCAGTAAGGCCACTGAAGCTTTCTTT	CASSKATEAFF
TRBV7-8	TRBJ1-3	-	-	TGTGCCAGCAGCGACCGAGGGACGGACACCATCTCTGGAAACACCATATATTTT	CASSDRGTDTISGNTIYF
TRBV12-3/TRBV12-4	TRBJ2-2	-	-	TGTGCCATCGGGAGAGATTACACCGGGGAGCTGTTTTTT	CAIGRDYTGELFF
TRBV7-3	TRBJ2-1	-	TRBD2	TGTGCCAGCAGCCCCGCTCTAAGCGGGGGCAACAATGAGCAGTTCTTC	CASSPALSGGNNEQFF
TRBV28	TRBJ2-5	-	TRBD1	TGTGCCAGCAGTTTGCTTCCGGGACAGGGCCAAGAGACCCAGTACTTC	CASSLLPGQGQETQYF
TRBV19	TRBJ1-2	-	TRBD1	TGTGCCAGTAGTCGGGACAGAACTAACTATGGCTACACCTTC	CASSRDRTNYGYTF
TRBV29-1	TRBJ2-7	-	-	TGCAGCGTTGTCGGAGGACTGACCTACGAGCAGTACTTC	CSVVGGLTYEQYF